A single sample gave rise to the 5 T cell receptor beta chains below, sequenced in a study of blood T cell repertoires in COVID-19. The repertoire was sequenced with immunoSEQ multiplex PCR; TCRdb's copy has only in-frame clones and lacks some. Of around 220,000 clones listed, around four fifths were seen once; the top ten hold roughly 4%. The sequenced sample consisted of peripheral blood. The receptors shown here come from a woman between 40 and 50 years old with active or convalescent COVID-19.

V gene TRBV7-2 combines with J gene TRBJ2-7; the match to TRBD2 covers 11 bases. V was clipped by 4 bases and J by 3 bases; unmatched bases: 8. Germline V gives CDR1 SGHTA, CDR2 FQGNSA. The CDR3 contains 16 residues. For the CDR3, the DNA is TGTGCCAGCAGCTCTTATATTAGCGGGGGGGGCTACGAGCAGTACTTC. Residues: CASSSYISGGGYEQYF.

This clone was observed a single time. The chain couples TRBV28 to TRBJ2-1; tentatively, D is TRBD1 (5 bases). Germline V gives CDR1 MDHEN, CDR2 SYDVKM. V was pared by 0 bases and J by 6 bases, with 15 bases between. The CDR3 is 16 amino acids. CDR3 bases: TGTGCCAGCAGTTTATGGGGGCAGGGTAGGGGCAATGAGCAGTTCTTC. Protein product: CASSLWGQGRGNEQFF. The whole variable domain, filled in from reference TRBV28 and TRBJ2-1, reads DVKVTQSSRYLVKRTGEKVFLECVQDMDHENMFWYRQDPGLGLRLIYFSYDVKMKEKGDIPEGYSVSREKKERFSLILESASTNQTSMYLCASSLWGQGRGNEQFFGPGTRLTVL.

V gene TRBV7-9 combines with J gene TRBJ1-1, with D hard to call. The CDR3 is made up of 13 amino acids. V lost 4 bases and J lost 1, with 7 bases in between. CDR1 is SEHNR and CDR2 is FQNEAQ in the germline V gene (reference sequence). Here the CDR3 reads CASSSRQNTEAFF. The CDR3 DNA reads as TGTGCCAGCAGCTCCAGACAGAACACTGAAGCTTTCTTT.

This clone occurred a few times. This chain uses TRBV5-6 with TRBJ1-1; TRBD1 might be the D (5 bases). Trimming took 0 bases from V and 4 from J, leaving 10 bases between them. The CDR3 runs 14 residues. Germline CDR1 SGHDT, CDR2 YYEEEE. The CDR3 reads CASSLAIGGTEAFF. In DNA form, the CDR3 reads TGTGCCAGCAGCTTGGCCATCGGGGGCACTGAAGCTTTCTTT.

The CDR3 reads CASSERASGVQREQYV. In DNA form, the CDR3 reads TGTGCCAGCAGTGAAAGGGCTAGCGGGGTTCAACGCGAGCAGTACGTC. The J gene is TRBJ2-7, the V gene TRBV6-1, with 9 bases lining up with TRBD2. The J segment lost 6 bases and the V segment lost 2 bases, leaving 11 bases of the junction unmatched. Germline loops: CDR1 MNHNS, CDR2 SASEGT. This CDR3 has 16 amino acids.